These T cell receptor beta chains were read from a single sample in a study of blood T cell repertoires in COVID-19. Method: immunoSEQ multiplex PCR; TCRdb's copy keeps in-frame clones and lacks some. The sample lists around 120,000 clones; approximately 80% were seen once. The sample comprised peripheral blood. Every receptor here comes from a man in his 70s with acute or convalescent COVID-19. The CDR3 runs from the conserved cysteine through the conserved F or W. Fields, in order: V gene, J gene, D gene, clone size, CDR3 protein, CDR3 DNA. D genes are given only for firm matches. Expanded clones are given a class, and other clones once, few, many or no size at all.

V: TRBV19
J: TRBJ1-1
D: TRBD1
size: NA
CDR3: CASSVTGTGGFYTEAFF
DNA: TGTGCCAGTAGTGTCACCGGGACAGGGGGCTTTTACACTGAAGCTTTCTTT

V: TRBV28
J: TRBJ1-1
D: NA
size: NA
CDR3: CASSSTNTEAFF
DNA: TGTGCCAGCAGTTCCACAAACACTGAAGCTTTCTTT

V: TRBV18
J: TRBJ1-2
D: TRBD1
size: NA
CDR3: CASSPTGDYGYTF
DNA: TGTGCCAGCTCACCGACAGGGGACTATGGCTACACCTTC

V: TRBV7-2
J: TRBJ1-2
D: TRBD1
size: NA
CDR3: CASSVGQGNYGYTF
DNA: TGTGCCAGCAGCGTGGGACAGGGGAACTATGGCTACACCTTC

V: TRBV19
J: TRBJ1-1
D: TRBD1
size: NA
CDR3: CASSPRQGIGTEAFF
DNA: TGTGCCAGTAGTCCCAGACAGGGGATCGGAACTGAAGCTTTCTTT

V: TRBV6-5
J: TRBJ2-2
D: NA
size: once
CDR3: CASRTDPNTGELFF
DNA: TGTGCCAGCAGAACAGACCCGAACACCGGGGAGCTGTTTTTT

V: TRBV28
J: TRBJ2-6
D: TRBD1
size: NA
CDR3: CASTLTGGSGANVLTF
DNA: TGTGCCAGCACGCTCACAGGGGGCTCTGGGGCCAACGTCCTGACTTTC

V: TRBV7-2
J: TRBJ2-7
D: NA
size: few
CDR3: CASSVQGYPYEQYF
DNA: TGTGCCAGCAGCGTCCAGGGTTATCCGTACGAGCAGTACTTC

V: TRBV6-5
J: TRBJ1-6
D: NA
size: NA
CDR3: CASSYLNSPLHF
DNA: TGTGCCAGCAGTTACCTGAATTCACCCCTCCACTTT

V: TRBV7-2
J: TRBJ2-7
D: NA
size: once
CDR3: CASSQGAGVREQYF
DNA: TGTGCCAGCAGCCAGGGGGCGGGGGTAAGGGAGCAGTACTTC